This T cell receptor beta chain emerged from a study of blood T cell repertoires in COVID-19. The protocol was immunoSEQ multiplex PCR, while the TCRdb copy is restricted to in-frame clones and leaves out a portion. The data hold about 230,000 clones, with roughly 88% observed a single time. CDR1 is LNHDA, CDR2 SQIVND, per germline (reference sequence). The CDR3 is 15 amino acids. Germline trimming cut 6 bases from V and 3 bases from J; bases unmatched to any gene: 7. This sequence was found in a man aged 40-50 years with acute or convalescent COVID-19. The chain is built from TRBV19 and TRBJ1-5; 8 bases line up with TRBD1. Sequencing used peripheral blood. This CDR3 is CASRSGTGDNQPQHF. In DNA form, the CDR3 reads TGTGCCAGTAGGTCAGGGACAGGCGACAATCAGCCCCAGCATTTT.